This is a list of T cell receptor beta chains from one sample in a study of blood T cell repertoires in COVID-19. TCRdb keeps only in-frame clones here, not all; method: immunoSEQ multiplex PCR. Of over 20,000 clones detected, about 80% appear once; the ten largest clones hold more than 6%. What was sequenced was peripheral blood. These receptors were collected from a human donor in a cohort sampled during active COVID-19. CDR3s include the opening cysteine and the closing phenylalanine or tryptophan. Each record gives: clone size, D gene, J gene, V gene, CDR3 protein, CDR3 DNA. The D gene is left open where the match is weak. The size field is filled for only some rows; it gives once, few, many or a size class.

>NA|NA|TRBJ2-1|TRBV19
CASSARRVGDEQFF
TGTGCCAGTAGTGCCCGGAGGGTTGGGGATGAGCAGTTCTTC
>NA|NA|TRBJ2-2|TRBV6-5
CASRPGRELFF
TGTGCCAGCCGGCCAGGTCGGGAGCTGTTTTTT
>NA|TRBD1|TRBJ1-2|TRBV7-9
CASSRQGLRGYTF
TGTGCCAGCAGTCGACAGGGCCTGAGGGGCTACACCTTC
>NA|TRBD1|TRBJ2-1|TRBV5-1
CASSSGQGSYNEQFF
TGCGCCAGCAGCTCGGGACAGGGCTCCTACAATGAGCAGTTCTTC
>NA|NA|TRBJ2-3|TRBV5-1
CASRPETSWADTQYF
TGCGCCAGCAGGCCGGAGACCTCCTGGGCAGATACGCAGTATTTT
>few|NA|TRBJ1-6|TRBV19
CASSMTPYNSPLHF
TGTGCCAGTAGTATGACACCATATAATTCACCCCTCCACTTT
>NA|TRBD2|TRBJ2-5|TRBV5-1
CASSLAPSGGQETQYF
TGCGCCAGCAGCTTGGCGCCTAGCGGGGGCCAAGAGACCCAGTACTTC
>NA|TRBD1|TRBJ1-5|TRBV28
CASSETGGSNQPQHF
TGTGCCAGCAGCGAGACAGGGGGAAGCAATCAGCCCCAGCATTTT
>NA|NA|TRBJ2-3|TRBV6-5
CASSYSPRYTDTQYF
TGTGCCAGCAGTTACTCGCCTAGATACACAGATACGCAGTATTTT
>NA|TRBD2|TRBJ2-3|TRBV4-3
CASKGREGSIDTQYF
TGCGCCAGCAAGGGCAGGGAGGGTTCGATAGATACGCAGTATTTT
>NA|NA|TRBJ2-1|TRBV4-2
CASSPPRGMSSYNEQFF
TGTGCCAGCAGCCCCCCCCGAGGCATGAGCTCCTACAATGAGCAGTTCTTC
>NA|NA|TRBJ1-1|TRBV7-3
CASKEGTNTEAFF
TGTGCCAGCAAAGAGGGGACAAACACTGAAGCTTTCTTT
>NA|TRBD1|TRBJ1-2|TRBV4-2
CASSPGTGNYGYTF
TGTGCCAGCAGCCCGGGGACAGGGAACTATGGCTACACCTTC
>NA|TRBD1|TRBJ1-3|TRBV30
CAWSHLGQSGNTIYF
TGTGCCTGGAGCCACTTGGGACAGTCTGGAAACACCATATATTTT
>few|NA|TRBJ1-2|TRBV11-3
CASSPEGRGGNYGYTF
TGTGCCAGCAGCCCAGAAGGGAGAGGCGGTAACTATGGCTACACCTTC
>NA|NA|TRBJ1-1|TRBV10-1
CASSASRGGNLNTEAFF
TGCGCCAGCAGTGCCTCACGGGGGGGGAACTTGAACACTGAAGCTTTCTTT
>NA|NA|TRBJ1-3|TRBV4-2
CASSRGIDWYITSSGNTIYF
TGTGCCAGCAGCCGCGGGATCGATTGGTATATAACCTCCTCTGGAAACACCATATATTTT
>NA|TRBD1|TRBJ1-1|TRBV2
CASSGRIRGQGASEAFF
TGTGCCAGCAGTGGAAGGATCCGAGGACAGGGGGCCTCTGAAGCTTTCTTT
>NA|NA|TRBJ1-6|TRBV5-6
CASSYDRHNSPLHF
TGTGCCAGCAGCTACGACAGGCACAATTCACCCCTCCACTTT
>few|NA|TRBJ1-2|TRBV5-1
CASSLEKWVISGGDYTF
TGCGCCAGCAGCTTGGAGAAGTGGGTGATATCGGGGGGCGACTACACCTTC
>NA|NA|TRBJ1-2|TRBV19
CASSGDKGAF
TGTGCCAGTAGTGGGGACAAAGGAGCCTTC
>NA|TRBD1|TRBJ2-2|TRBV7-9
CASSEQGYTGELFF
TGTGCCAGCAGCGAACAGGGGTACACCGGGGAGCTGTTTTTT
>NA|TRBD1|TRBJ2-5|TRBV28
CASSPRDQGASKTQYF
TGTGCCAGCAGTCCTCGTGATCAGGGGGCGTCGAAGACCCAGTACTTC
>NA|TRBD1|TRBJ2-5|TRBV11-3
CASSLGAGGRQETQYF
TGTGCCAGCAGCTTAGGGGCAGGGGGACGGCAAGAGACCCAGTACTTC
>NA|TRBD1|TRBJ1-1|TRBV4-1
CASSQPDRADPNTEAFF
TGCGCCAGCAGCCAACCCGACAGGGCTGATCCGAACACTGAAGCTTTCTTT
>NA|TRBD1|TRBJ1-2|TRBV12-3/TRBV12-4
CASRNPGGWSYTF
TGTGCCAGCAGGAACCCAGGGGGTTGGAGCTACACCTTC
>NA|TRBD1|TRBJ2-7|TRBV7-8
CASSWDREGEQYF
TGTGCCAGCAGCTGGGACAGGGAAGGCGAGCAGTACTTC
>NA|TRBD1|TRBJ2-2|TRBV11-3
CASKTHRDRGDSGELFF
TGTGCCAGCAAAACTCACCGGGACAGGGGGGATTCCGGGGAGCTGTTTTTT
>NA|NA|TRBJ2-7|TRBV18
CASSPRHGVYEQYF
TGTGCCAGCTCACCCAGACACGGCGTCTACGAGCAGTACTTC
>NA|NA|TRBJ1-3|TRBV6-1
CASSEGGSGLANTIYF
TGTGCCAGCAGTGAAGGAGGAAGCGGGCTGGCGAACACCATATATTTT
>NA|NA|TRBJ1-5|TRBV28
CASSLDTGYGNQPQHF
TGTGCCAGCAGTTTGGATACCGGGTATGGCAATCAGCCCCAGCATTTT
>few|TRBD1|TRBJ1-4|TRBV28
CASSPSYLRDRANEKLFF
TGTGCCAGCAGTCCAAGCTACCTCCGGGACAGAGCAAATGAAAAACTGTTTTTT
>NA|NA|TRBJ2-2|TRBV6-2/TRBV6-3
CASSYEVSQTNTGELFF
TGTGCCAGCAGTTACGAGGTTTCCCAGACGAACACCGGGGAGCTGTTTTTT
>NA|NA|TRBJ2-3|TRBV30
CAWSEGVGDTQYF
TGTGCCTGGAGTGAAGGGGTGGGAGATACGCAGTATTTT
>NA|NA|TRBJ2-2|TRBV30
CAWSPQAGELFF
TGTGCCTGGAGTCCGCAGGCCGGGGAGCTGTTTTTT
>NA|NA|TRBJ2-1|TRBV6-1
CASSEGGGHEQFF
TGTGCCAGCAGTGAAGGGGGGGGCCATGAGCAGTTCTTC
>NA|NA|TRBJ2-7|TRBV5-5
CASSPPGYYEQYF
TGTGCCAGCAGCCCGCCAGGGTACTACGAGCAGTACTTC
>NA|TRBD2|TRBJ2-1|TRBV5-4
CASSRGTSGTMYNEQFF
TGTGCCAGCAGCCGCGGGACTAGCGGGACCATGTACAATGAGCAGTTCTTC
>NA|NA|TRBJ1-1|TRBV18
CASSPEMDREAFF
TGTGCCAGCTCACCGGAAATGGACAGAGAAGCTTTCTTT
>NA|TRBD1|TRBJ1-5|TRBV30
CAWSGTAFNQPQHF
TGTGCCTGGTCCGGGACAGCCTTCAATCAGCCCCAGCATTTT
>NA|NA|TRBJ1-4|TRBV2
CASSEANLAAEKLFF
TGTGCCAGCAGTGAAGCGAACCTGGCGGCTGAAAAACTGTTTTTT
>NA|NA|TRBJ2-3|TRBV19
CASSEGSDTQYF
TGTGCCAGTAGTGAGGGATCAGATACGCAGTATTTT
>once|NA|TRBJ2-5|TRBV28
CASSLSLLQETQYF
TGTGCCAGCAGTTTATCGCTGCTACAAGAGACCCAGTACTTC
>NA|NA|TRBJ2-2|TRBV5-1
CASSLAITGPGELFF
TGCGCCAGCAGCCTCGCTATTACAGGGCCCGGGGAGCTGTTTTTT
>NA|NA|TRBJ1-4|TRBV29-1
CSVYRSATNEKLFF
TGCAGCGTTTACAGGAGTGCAACTAATGAAAAACTGTTTTTT
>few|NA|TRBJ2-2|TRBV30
CAWTTAGITGELFF
TGTGCCTGGACTACGGCAGGGATCACCGGGGAGCTGTTTTTT
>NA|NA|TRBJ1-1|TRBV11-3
CASSLDRYGLPGRNTEAFF
TGTGCCAGCAGCTTAGATCGGTATGGTCTCCCGGGGAGGAACACTGAAGCTTTCTTT
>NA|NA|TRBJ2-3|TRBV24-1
CATSDLLPTDTQYF
TGTGCCACCAGTGATCTTCTACCCACAGATACGCAGTATTTT
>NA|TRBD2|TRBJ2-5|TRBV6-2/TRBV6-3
CASSLAGAKKETQYF
TGTGCCAGCAGCCTAGCGGGGGCGAAGAAAGAGACCCAGTACTTC
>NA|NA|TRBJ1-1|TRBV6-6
CASSYPPTGTNTEAFF
TGTGCCAGCAGTTACCCCCCAACAGGGACGAACACTGAAGCTTTCTTT
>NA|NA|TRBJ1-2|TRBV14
CASSPSLNYGYTF
TGTGCCAGCAGCCCGAGTCTCAACTATGGCTACACCTTC
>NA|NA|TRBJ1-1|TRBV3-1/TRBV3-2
CASSLRDNTEAFF
TGTGCCAGCAGCCTCAGGGATAACACTGAAGCTTTCTTT
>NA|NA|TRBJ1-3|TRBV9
CASSLTGPGNTIYF
TGTGCCAGCAGCCTAACAGGGCCTGGAAACACCATATATTTT
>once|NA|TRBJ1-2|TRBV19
CATGRGIEGYTF
TGTGCCACGGGGAGGGGGATCGAAGGCTACACCTTC
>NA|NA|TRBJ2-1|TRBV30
CAWSQGGSYNEQFF
TGTGCCTGGAGTCAGGGAGGCTCCTACAATGAGCAGTTCTTC
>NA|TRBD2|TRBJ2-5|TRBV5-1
CASSESSGGPRAQYF
TGCGCCAGCAGCGAGTCTAGCGGGGGGCCGAGGGCCCAGTACTTC
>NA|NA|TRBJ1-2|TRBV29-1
CSVDLRYGYTF
TGCAGCGTTGATTTGCGGTATGGCTACACCTTC